The 14 T cell receptor beta chains given below trace back to one sample, sequenced in a study of identical twins. One entry per CDR3 protein, called by TCRdb with MiXCR from the 5' RACE reads. This sample carries some 1,700,000 distinct CDR3 sequences, less than 40% of them seen once, and the ten largest clones take about 0.27%. Sequencing was carried out using cord blood. These receptors were taken from a newborn girl in good health.

This clonotype showed up just a few times. The chain is built from TRBV20-1 and TRBJ2-5, with TRBD2 matching over 11 bases. The germline gives CDR1 DFQATT, CDR2 SNEGSKA (reference sequence). There are 16 residues in the CDR3. J lost 5 bases, V lost 1 base, and 9 bases had no gene match. CDR3 in DNA: TGCAGTGCTAGAGGTTCCACTAGCGGGGGTTTGGAGACCCAGTACTTC. Its translation: CSARGSTSGGLETQYF.

J is TRBJ2-7 and V is TRBV7-6, with D unclear. The CDR3 extends over 15 amino acids. Germline V lookup: CDR1 SGHVS, CDR2 FNYEAQ. The V end lost 1 base, the J end lost 4 bases, and 14 bases lay between the germline ends. The CDR3 sequence: CASSLVLAAEYEQYF. In nucleotides, the CDR3 is TGTGCCAGCAGCTTAGTGCTCGCGGCCGAATACGAGCAGTACTTC.

This chain joins TRBV5-6 and TRBJ1-1; TRBD1 agrees at 8 bases. CDR3 length: 14 amino acids. Per germline, CDR1 SGHDT and CDR2 YYEEEE. J gave up 4 bases and V 4 bases, and 6 bases lay outside the gene matches. For the CDR3, the DNA is TGTGCCAGCAGCCCCATCGACAGGGGCACTGAAGCTTTCTTT. It translates to CASSPIDRGTEAFF.

The chain employs TRBV6-5 and TRBJ1-1, with D uncertain. There are 14 residues in the CDR3. Germline lookup yields CDR1 MNHEY and CDR2 SVGAGI. With 1 base removed from V and 0 bases from J, the gap between germline ends came to 6 bases. The CDR3 loop reads CASSYYGMNTEAFF. The CDR3 region has the DNA TGTGCCAGCAGTTACTACGGCATGAACACTGAAGCTTTCTTT.

This clonotype was seen more than once but under ten times. This chain links TRBV20-1 with TRBJ2-7; D is unresolved. The V and J ends lost 3 bases and 7 bases respectively, with 25 bases between them. CDR1 is DFQATT, CDR2 SNEGSKA, per germline (reference sequence). This CDR3 has 16 residues. In DNA, the CDR3 is TGCAGTGCTAGTGCTGTGGGTGCTAACCCGCCTAAGGAGCAGTACTTC. It codes for CSASAVGANPPKEQYF.

The genes are TRBV11-2 and TRBJ2-3; 8 bases are a match to TRBD2. CDR3 length equals 16 residues. The J segment lost 2 bases and the V segment lost 1 base, leaving 5 bases of the junction unmatched. The V gene's germline CDR1 is SGHAT and CDR2 FQNNGV. The DNA of the CDR3 is TGTGCCAGCAGCTTAGTATTAGCGGGACACACAGATACGCAGTATTTT. Translated: CASSLVLAGHTDTQYF.

The sample holds a few counts of this clonotype. The chain couples TRBV10-3 to TRBJ2-1; 7 nucleotides line up with TRBD2. The J segment lost 7 bases and the V segment lost 0 bases, leaving 12 bases of the junction unmatched. The CDR3 is 17 residues long. Germline V CDR1 and CDR2: ENHRY, SYGVKD. The CDR3 coding sequence is TGTGCCATCAGTGAGTCGGCGACTAGCTCGATCGGTAATGAGCAGTTCTTC. It yields the protein CAISESATSSIGNEQFF.

The V gene is TRBV12-3 or TRBV12-4, the J gene TRBJ2-5; D is possibly TRBD1 (5 bases). V was shortened by 6 bases and J by 1 base, with 12 bases between the two germline ends. The CDR3 totals 14 residues. The CDR3 sequence: CASRGLGPQETQYF. In DNA form, the CDR3 reads TGTGCCAGCAGGGGTTTGGGGCCCCAAGAGACCCAGTACTTC.

This clonotype was counted only a few times. This chain uses TRBV6-1 with TRBJ2-1; D ambiguous. V was clipped by 6 bases and J by 5 bases, with 11 bases between them. The germline gives CDR1 MNHNS, CDR2 SASEGT. The CDR3 is 13 residues long. The CDR3 DNA reads as TGTGCCAGCAGCCCGATCCGGAACAATGAGCAGTTCTTC. Protein: CASSPIRNNEQFF.

The gene calls are TRBV27 and TRBJ1-2, with 9 bases matching TRBD1. With 6 bases clipped from V and 8 bases from J, the junction kept 7 bases outside the gene matches. This CDR3 is built from 13 residues. Germline lookup yields CDR1 MNHEY and CDR2 SMNVEV (reference sequence). The CDR3 sequence: CASRTQGAGGYTF. CDR3 in DNA: TGTGCCAGCAGGACACAGGGGGCGGGGGGCTACACCTTC.

This clonotype appeared a few times. The rearrangement uses TRBV28 and TRBJ2-1; 8 positions match TRBD2. CDR1 is MDHEN, CDR2 SYDVKM, per germline. The CDR3 sequence is 15 residues long. V lost 3 bases to trimming and J lost 7 bases; unmatched junction nucleotides: 8. In DNA form, the CDR3 reads TGTGCCAGCAGTTTCAGCACTAGCGGTTGGAATGAGCAGTTCTTC. It specifies CASSFSTSGWNEQFF.

The chain recombines TRBV29-1 with TRBJ2-5, with D unresolved. Trimming cost V 0 bases and J 5 bases, with 7 bases left between them. The CDR3 runs 12 residues. Germline assignment: CDR1 SQVTM and CDR2 ANQGSEA. The CDR3 nucleotides read TGCAGCGTTGAAGATTCCCTGGAGACCCAGTACTTC. Encoded protein: CSVEDSLETQYF.

Note on this clonotype: A single base separates this from a much larger clone, so it may be a read error. The chain couples TRBV10-3 to TRBJ1-2; D remains ambiguous. This CDR3 region has 13 residues. Germline V CDR1 and CDR2: ENHRY, SYGVKD. CDR3 residues: CAISRGSNYGYIF. CDR3 DNA: TGTGCCATCAGTCGGGGATCTAACTATGGCTACATCTTC.

The chain combines TRBV10-3 with TRBJ2-5; D may be TRBD1 (5 bases). Germline assignment: CDR1 ENHRY and CDR2 SYGVKD. The CDR3 contains 13 residues. Trimming took 4 bases from V and 4 from J, leaving 10 bases between them. CDR3 sequence: CAISGTQGETQYF. The CDR3 DNA follows: TGTGCCATCAGTGGGACCCAGGGAGAGACCCAGTACTTC.